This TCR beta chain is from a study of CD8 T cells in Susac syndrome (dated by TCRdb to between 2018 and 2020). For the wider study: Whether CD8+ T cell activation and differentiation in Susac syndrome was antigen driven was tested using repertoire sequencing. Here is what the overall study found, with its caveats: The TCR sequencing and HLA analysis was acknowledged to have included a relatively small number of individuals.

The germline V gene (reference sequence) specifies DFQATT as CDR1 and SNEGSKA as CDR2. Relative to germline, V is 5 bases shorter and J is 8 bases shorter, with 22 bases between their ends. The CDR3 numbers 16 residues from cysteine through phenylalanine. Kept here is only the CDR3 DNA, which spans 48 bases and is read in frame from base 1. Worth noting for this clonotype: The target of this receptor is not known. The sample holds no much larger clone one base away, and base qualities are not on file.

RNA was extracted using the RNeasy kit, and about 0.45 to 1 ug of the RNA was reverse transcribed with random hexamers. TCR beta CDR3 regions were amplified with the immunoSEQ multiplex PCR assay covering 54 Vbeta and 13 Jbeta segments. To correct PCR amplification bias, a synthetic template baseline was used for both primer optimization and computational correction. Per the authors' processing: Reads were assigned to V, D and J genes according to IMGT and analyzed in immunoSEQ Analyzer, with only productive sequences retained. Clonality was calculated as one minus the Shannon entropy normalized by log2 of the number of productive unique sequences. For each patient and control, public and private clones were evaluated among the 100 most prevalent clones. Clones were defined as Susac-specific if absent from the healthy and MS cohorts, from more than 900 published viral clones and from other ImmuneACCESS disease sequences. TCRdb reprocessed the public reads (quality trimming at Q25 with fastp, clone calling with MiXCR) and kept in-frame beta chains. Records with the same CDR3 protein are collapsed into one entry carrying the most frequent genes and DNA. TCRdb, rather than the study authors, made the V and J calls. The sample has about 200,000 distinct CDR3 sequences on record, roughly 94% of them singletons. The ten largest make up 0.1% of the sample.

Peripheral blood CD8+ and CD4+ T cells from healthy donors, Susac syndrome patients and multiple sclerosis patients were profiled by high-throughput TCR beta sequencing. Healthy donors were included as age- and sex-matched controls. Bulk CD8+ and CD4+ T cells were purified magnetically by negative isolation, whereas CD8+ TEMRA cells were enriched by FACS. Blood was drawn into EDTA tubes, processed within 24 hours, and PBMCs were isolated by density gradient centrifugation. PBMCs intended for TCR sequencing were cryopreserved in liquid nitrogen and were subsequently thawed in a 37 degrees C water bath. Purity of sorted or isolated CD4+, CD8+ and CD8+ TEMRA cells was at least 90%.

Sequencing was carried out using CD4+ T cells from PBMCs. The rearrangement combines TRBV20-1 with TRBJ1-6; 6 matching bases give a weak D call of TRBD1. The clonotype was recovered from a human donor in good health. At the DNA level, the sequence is TGCAGTGCTGGGGGAAGGGCGCCAGGGGCCGATTCACCCCTCCACTTT. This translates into CSAGGRAPGADSPLHF.